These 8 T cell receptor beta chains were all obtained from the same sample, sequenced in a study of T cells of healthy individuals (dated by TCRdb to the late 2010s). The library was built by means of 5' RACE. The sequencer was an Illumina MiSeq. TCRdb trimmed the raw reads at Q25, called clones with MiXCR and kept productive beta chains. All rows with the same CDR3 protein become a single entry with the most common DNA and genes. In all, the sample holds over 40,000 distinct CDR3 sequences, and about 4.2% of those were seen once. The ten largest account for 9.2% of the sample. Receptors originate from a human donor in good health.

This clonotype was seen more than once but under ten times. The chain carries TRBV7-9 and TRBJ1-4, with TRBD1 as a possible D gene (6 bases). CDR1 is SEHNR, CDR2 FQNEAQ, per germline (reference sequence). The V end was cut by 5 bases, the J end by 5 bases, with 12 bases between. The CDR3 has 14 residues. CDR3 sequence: CASSRGGRNEKLFF. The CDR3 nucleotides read TGTGCCAGCAGCAGGGGGGGGCGGAATGAAAAACTGTTTTTT.

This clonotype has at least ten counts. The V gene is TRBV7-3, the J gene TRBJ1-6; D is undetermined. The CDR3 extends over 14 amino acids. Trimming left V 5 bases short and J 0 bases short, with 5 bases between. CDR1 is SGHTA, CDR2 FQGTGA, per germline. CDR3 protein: CASSASSYNSPLHF. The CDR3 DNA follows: TGTGCCAGCAGCGCCAGCTCCTATAATTCACCCCTCCACTTT.

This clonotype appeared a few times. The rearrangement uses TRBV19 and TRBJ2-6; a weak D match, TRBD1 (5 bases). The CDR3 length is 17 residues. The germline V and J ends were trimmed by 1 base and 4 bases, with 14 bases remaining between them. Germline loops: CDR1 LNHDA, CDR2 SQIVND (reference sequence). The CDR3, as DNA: TGTGCCAGTAGTATAGCTCGTGGGGCAGGAGGGGCCAACGTCCTGACTTTC. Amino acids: CASSIARGAGGANVLTF.

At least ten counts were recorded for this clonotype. The CDR3 DNA sequence: TGTGCCAGCACCCCGGGACTAGCAGGAGATACGCAGTATTTT. It yields the protein CASTPGLAGDTQYF. V and J are TRBV12-3 or TRBV12-4 and TRBJ2-3, with 9 nucleotides matching TRBD2. J lost 5 bases, V lost 7 bases, and 7 bases had no gene match. The CDR3 spans 14 residues.

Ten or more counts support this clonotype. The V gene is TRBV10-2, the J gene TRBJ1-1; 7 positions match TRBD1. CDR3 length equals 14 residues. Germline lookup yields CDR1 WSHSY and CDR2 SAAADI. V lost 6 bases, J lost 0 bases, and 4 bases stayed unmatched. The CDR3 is CASRADRMNTEAFF. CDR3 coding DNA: TGCGCCAGCAGGGCGGACAGGATGAACACTGAAGCTTTCTTT.

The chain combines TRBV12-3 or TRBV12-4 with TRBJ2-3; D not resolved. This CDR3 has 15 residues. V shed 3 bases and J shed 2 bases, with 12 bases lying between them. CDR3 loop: CASSFRPPYTDTQYF. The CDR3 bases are TGTGCCAGCAGTTTCCGGCCACCTTACACAGATACGCAGTATTTT.

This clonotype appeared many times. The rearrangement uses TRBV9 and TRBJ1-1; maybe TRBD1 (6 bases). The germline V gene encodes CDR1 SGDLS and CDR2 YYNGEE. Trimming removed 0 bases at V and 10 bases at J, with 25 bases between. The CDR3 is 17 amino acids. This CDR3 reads CASSVDPSRGVEQGAFF. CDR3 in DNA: TGTGCCAGCAGCGTAGACCCAAGCAGGGGAGTTGAGCAGGGAGCTTTCTTT.

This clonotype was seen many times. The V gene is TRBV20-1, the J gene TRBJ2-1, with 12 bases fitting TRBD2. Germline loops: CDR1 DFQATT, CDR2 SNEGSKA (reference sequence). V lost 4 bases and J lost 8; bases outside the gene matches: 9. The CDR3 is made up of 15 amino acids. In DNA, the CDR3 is TGCAGTGCTACAGGGAGACTAGCGGGAGCTGATGAGCAGTTCTTC. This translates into CSATGRLAGADEQFF.